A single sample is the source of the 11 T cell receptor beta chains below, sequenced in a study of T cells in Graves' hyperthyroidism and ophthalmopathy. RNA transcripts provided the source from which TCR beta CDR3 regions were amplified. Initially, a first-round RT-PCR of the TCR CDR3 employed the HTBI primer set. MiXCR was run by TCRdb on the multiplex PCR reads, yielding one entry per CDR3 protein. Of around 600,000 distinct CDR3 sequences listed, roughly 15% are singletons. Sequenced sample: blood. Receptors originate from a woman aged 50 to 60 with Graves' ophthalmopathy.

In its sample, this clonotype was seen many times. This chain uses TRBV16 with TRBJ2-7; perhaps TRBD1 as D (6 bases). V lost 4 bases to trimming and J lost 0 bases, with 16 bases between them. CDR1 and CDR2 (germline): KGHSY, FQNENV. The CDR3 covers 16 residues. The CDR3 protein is CASSPPTGHGSYEQYF. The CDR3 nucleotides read TGTGCCAGCAGCCCTCCAACGGGACACGGCTCCTACGAGCAGTACTTC.

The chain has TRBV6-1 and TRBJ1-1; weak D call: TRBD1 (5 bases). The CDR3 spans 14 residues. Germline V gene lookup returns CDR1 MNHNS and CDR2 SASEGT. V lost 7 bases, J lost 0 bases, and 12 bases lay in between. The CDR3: CASKTTEVNTEAFF. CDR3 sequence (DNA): TGTGCCAGCAAGACGACAGAGGTGAACACTGAAGCTTTCTTT.

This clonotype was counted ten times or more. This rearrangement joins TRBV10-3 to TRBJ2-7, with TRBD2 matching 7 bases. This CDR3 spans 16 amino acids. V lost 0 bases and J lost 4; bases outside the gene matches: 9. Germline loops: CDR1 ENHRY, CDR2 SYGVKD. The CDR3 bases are TGTGCCATCAGTGAGTCGTTACTAGCGAAGTTATACGAGCAGTACTTC. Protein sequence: CAISESLLAKLYEQYF.

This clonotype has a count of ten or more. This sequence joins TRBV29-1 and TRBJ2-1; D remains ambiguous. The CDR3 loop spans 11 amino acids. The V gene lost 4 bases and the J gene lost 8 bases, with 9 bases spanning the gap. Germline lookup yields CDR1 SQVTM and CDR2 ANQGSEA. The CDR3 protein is CSVGGVDEQFF. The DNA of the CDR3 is TGCAGCGTTGGAGGAGTGGATGAGCAGTTCTTC.

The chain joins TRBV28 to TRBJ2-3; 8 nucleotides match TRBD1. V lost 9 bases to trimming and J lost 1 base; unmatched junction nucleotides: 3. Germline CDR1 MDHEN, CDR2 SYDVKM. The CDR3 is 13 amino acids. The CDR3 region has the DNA TGTGCCAGGACAGGGGAACGCACAGATACGCAGTATTTT. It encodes CARTGERTDTQYF.

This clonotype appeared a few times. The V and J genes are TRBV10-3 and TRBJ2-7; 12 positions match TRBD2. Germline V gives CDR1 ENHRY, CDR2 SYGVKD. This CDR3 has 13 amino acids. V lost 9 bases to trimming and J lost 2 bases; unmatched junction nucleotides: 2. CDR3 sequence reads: CAIGLAGTYEQYF. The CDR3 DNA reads TGTGCCATAGGACTAGCGGGGACCTACGAGCAGTACTTC.

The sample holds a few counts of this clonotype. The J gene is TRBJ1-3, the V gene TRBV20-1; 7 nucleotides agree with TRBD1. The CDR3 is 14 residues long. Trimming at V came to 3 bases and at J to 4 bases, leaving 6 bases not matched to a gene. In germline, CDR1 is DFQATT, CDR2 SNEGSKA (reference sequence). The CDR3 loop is CSARRQGGGNTIYF. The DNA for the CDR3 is TGCAGTGCTAGGCGACAGGGAGGCGGAAACACCATATATTTT.

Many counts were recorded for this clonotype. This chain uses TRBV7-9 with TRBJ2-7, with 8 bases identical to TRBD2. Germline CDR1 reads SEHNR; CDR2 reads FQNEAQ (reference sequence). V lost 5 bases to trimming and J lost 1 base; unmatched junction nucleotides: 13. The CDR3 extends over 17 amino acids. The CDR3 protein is CASSPLPGGVGSYEQYF. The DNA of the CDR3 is TGTGCCAGCAGCCCCCTCCCGGGGGGGGTCGGGTCCTACGAGCAGTACTTC.

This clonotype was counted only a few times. In nucleotides, the CDR3 is TGTGCCAGTATTTCGGGGGATCAGCCCCAGCATTTT. It encodes CASISGDQPQHF. The V and J genes are TRBV19 and TRBJ1-5; perhaps TRBD1 as D (5 bases). Germline CDR1 is LNHDA and CDR2 is SQIVND (reference sequence). The CDR3 is 12 amino acids. V was clipped by 7 bases and J by 5 bases, with 9 bases between them.

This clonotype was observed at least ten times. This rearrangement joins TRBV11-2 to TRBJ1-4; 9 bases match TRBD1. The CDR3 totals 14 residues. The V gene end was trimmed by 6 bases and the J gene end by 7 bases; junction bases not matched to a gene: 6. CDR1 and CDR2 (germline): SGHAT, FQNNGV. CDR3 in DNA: TGTGCCAGCAGGAGAACAGGGGGCGTTGAAAAACTGTTTTTT. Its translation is CASRRTGGVEKLFF. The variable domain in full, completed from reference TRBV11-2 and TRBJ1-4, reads EAGVAQSPRYKIIEKRQSVAFWCNPISGHATLYWYQQILGQGPKLLIQFQNNGVVDDSQLPKDRFSAERLKGVDSTLKIQPAKLEDSAVYLCASRRTGGVEKLFFGSGTQLSVL.

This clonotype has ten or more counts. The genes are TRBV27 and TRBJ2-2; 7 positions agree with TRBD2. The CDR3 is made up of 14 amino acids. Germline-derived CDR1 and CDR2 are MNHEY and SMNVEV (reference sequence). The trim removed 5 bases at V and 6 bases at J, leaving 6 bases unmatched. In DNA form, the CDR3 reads TGTGCCAGCAGTCATAGCGGGCGCCCCGGGGAGCTGTTTTTT. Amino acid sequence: CASSHSGRPGELFF.